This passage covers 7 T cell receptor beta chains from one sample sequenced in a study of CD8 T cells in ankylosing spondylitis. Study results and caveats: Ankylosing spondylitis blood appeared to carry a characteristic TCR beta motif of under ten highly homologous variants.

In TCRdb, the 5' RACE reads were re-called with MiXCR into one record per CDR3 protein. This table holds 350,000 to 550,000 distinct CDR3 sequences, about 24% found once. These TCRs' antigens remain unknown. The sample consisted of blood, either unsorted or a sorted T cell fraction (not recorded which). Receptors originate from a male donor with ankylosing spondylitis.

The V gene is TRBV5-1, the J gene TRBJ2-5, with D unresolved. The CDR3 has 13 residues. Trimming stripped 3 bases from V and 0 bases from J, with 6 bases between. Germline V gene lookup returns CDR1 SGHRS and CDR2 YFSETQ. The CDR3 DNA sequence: TGCGCCAGCAGCTCGCGGCACCAAGAGACCCAGTACTTC. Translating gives CASSSRHQETQYF.

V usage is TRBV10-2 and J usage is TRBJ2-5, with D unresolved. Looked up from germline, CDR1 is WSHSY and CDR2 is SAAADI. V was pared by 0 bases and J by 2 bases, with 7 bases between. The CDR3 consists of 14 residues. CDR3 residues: CASSESTRQETQYF. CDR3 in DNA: TGCGCCAGCAGTGAGTCGACAAGGCAAGAGACCCAGTACTTC.

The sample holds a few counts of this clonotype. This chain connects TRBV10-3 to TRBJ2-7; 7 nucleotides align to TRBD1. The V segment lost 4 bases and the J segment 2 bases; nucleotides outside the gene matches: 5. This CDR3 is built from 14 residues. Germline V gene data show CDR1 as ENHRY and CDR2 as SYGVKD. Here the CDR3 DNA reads TGTGCCATCAGTGCATACAGGGGACCCTACGAGCAGTACGTC. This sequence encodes CAISAYRGPYEQYV.

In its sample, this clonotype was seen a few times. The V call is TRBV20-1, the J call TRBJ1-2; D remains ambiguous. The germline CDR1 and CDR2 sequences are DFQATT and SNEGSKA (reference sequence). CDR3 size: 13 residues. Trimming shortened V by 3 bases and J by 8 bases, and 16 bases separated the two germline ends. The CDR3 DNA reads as TGCAGTGCTAGTCTACCGGGCGATGGGGGCTACACCTTC. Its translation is CSASLPGDGGYTF.

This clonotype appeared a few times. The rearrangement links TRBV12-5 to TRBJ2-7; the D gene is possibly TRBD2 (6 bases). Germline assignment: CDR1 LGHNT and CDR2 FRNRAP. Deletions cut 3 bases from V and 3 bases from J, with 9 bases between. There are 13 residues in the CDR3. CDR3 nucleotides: TGTGCTAGTGGTTTTCGGGAGTGCTACGAGCAGTACTTC. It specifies CASGFRECYEQYF.

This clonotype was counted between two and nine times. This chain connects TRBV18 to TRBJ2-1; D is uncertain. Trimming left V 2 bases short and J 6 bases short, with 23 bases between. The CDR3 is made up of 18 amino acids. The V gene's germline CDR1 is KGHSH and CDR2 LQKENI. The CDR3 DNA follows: TGTGCCAGCTCACCATTTGATAACCTACATTATCTGGCCAATGAGCAGTTCTTC. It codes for CASSPFDNLHYLANEQFF. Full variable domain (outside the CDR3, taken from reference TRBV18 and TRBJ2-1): NAGVMQNPRHLVRRRGQEARLRCSPMKGHSHVYWYRQLPEEGLKFMVYLQKENIIDESGMPKERFSAEFPKEGPSILRIQQVVRGDSAAYFCASSPFDNLHYLANEQFFGPGTRLTVL.

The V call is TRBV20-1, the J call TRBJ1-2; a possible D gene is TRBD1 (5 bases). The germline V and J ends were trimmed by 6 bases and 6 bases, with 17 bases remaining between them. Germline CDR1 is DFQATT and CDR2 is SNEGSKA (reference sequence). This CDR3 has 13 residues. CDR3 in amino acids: CSADRDGGNGYTF. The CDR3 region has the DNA TGCAGTGCAGATAGGGACGGAGGCAATGGCTACACCTTC.